There are a few counts of the clone carrying this T cell receptor (beta chain). Its target is not known. The record originates from a study of response to subunit inactivated influenza vaccine. Study results and caveats: With each seasonal influenza vaccination, the authors suggested, few new T cells are recruited.

Trimming left V 7 bases short and J 2 bases short, with 9 bases between. Germline assignment: CDR1 KGHDR and CDR2 SFDVKD. The CDR3 totals 13 residues. TCRdb used MiXCR to reprocess the RT-PCR reads, holding one entry per CDR3 protein. The table records under 850,000 distinct CDR3 sequences, about 18% of them present only once. This chain joins TRBV24-1 and TRBJ2-3; D is tentatively TRBD1 or TRBD2 (5 bases each). The receptor comes from a man in his fifties who received an inactivated influenza vaccine. The specimen comprised PBMCs from blood, sampled roughly 5 days after vaccination. This CDR3 is CATRGPLTDTQYF. In DNA, the CDR3 is TGTGCCACCAGGGGACCCCTCACAGATACGCAGTATTTT.